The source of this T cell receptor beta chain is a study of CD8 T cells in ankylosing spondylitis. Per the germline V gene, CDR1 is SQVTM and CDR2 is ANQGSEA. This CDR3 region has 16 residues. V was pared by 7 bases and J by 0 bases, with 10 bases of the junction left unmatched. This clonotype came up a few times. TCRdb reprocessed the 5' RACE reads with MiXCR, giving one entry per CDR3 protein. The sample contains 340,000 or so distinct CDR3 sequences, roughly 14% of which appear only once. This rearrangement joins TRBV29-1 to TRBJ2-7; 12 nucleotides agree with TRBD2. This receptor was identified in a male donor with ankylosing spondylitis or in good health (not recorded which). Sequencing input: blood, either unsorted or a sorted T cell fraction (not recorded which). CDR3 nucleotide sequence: TGCAGCGCAGCCGGGACTAGCGGGTTTAGCTCCTACGAGCAGTACTTC. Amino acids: CSAAGTSGFSSYEQYF.